Presented here are 15 T cell receptor beta chains from one specimen sequenced in a study of cytomegalovirus exposure and HLA in healthy donors. Primers: 60 Vbeta forward and 13 Jbeta reverse. Using immunoSEQ multiplex PCR, the repertoire was profiled, and TCRdb retains in-frame clones only, with some absent. The table has roughly 160,000 clones, approximately 75% seen once. The sequenced sample consisted of PBMCs. These receptors all come from a young man in good health and CMV-seropositive.

To note about this clone: One junction end disagrees with the germline gene, perhaps due to a read error. The chain combines TRBV7-2 with TRBJ2-7; 8 nucleotides align to TRBD2. This CDR3 contains 14 residues. Germline V CDR1 and CDR2: SGHTA, FQGNSA. The chain's CDR3 is CASTGGGSLREQYF. CDR3 nucleotides: TGTGCAAGCACGGGCGGGGGGTCCTTGCGAGAGCAGTACTTC.

The chain joins TRBV5-8 to TRBJ1-5, with D maybe TRBD1 (5 bases). The CDR3 is 19 residues long. Germline V gene lookup returns CDR1 SGHTS and CDR2 YDEGEE. V shed 0 bases and J shed 5 bases, with 24 bases lying between them. The CDR3, as DNA: TGTGCCAGCAGCTTGGGTCAGACAGCCCTTCTCGGCCCTGATCAGCCCCAGCATTTT. The encoded protein is CASSLGQTALLGPDQPQHF.

This clone appeared once. The CDR3: CASSLSGGSSYEQYF. CDR3 sequence (DNA): TGTGCCAGCAGTTTGAGCGGGGGGAGCTCCTACGAGCAGTACTTC. The V gene is TRBV11-3, the J gene TRBJ2-7, with 9 bases fitting TRBD2. The CDR3 consists of 15 residues. The germline CDR1 and CDR2 sequences are SGHNT and YENEEA. Trimming removed 6 bases from V and 0 bases from J; junction bases left unmatched: 6. Together with reference TRBV11-3 and TRBJ2-7, the CDR3 gives the full variable domain: EAGVVQSPRYKIIEKKQPVAFWCNPISGHNTLYWYLQNLGQGPELLIRYENEEAVDDSQLPKDRFSAERLKGVDSTLKIQPAELGDSAVYLCASSLSGGSSYEQYFGPGTRLTVT.

The rearrangement uses TRBV10-2 and TRBJ1-2; maybe TRBD1 (5 bases). Trimming shortened V by 6 bases and J by 8 bases, and 13 bases separated the two germline ends. Germline CDR1 is WSHSY and CDR2 is SAAADI. This CDR3 is built from 12 residues. CDR3 sequence reads: CASSPDRGGYTF. CDR3 sequence (DNA): TGCGCCAGCAGCCCCGACAGAGGCGGCTACACCTTC.

The V call is TRBV7-2, the J call TRBJ2-7, with TRBD1 identical over 8 bases. The CDR3 length is 13 residues. V lost 7 bases to trimming and J lost 1 base; unmatched junction nucleotides: 3. From germline, CDR1 is SGHTA and CDR2 FQGNSA. The chain's CDR3 is CASIRTGSYEQYF. The CDR3, as DNA: TGTGCCAGCATCAGGACAGGGTCCTACGAGCAGTACTTC.

J is TRBJ2-3 and V is TRBV5-4; 9 bases agree with TRBD2. CDR1 SGHNT and CDR2 YYREEE come from the germline V gene (reference sequence). J gave up 0 bases and V 0 bases, and 5 bases lay outside the gene matches. The CDR3 length is 17 residues. This chain's CDR3 is CASSLVSGGASTDTQYF. CDR3 coding DNA: TGTGCCAGCAGCTTGGTTAGCGGGGGAGCTAGCACAGATACGCAGTATTTT.

The DNA of the CDR3 is TGTGCCAGCAGTTACCGACAGGGTTATGGCTACACCTTC. Residues: CASSYRQGYGYTF. This chain joins TRBV27 and TRBJ1-2; TRBD1 aligns across 7 bases. Germline values: CDR1 MNHEY, CDR2 SMNVEV (reference sequence). The CDR3 has 13 residues. V shed 4 bases and J 5 bases; nucleotides not matched to a gene: 4.

The V call is TRBV27, the J call TRBJ1-4; 7 bases map to TRBD1. J was trimmed by 7 bases and V by 6 bases; bases with no gene match: 11. CDR1 is MNHEY, CDR2 SMNVEV, per germline (reference sequence). The CDR3 runs to 15 residues. The CDR3 here is CASSSRQGRSEKLFF. CDR3 nucleotide sequence: TGTGCCAGCAGCTCCCGACAGGGCAGGAGTGAAAAACTGTTTTTT.

The J gene is TRBJ1-6, the V gene TRBV27; D may be TRBD1 (6 bases). Between the trimmed V and J ends, which lost 5 bases and 7 bases, there was a span of 12 bases. Looked up from germline, CDR1 is MNHEY and CDR2 is SMNVEV (reference sequence). The CDR3 is made up of 14 amino acids. CDR3 loop: CASSPRGVNSPLHF. The CDR3 nucleotides read TGTGCCAGCAGTCCCAGGGGCGTAAATTCACCCCTCCACTTT.

This chain uses TRBV30 with TRBJ1-5; possibly TRBD1 for D (6 bases). Trimming removed 4 bases at V and 0 bases at J, with 13 bases between. CDR1 is GTSNPN, CDR2 SVGIG, per germline (reference sequence). The CDR3 length is 15 residues. The CDR3 nucleotides read TGTGCCTGGAATCAGGGGCCTTATAGCAATCAGCCCCAGCATTTT. Its protein product is CAWNQGPYSNQPQHF.

The chain recombines TRBV9 with TRBJ2-2; D remains ambiguous. Germline V CDR1 and CDR2: SGDLS, YYNGEE. The CDR3 covers 14 residues. V lost 0 bases, J lost 1 base, and 4 bases lay in between. The CDR3 nucleotides are TGTGCCAGCAGCGTAGGACAGAACACCGGGGAGCTGTTTTTT. It yields the protein CASSVGQNTGELFF. Supplemented by reference TRBV9 and TRBJ2-2, the full variable domain reads DSGVTQTPKHLITATGQRVTLRCSPRSGDLSVYWYQQSLDQGLQFLIQYYNGEERAKGNILERFSAQQFPDLHSELNLSSLELGDSALYFCASSVGQNTGELFFGEGSRLTVL.

This chain uses TRBV7-6 with TRBJ2-1; D perhaps matches TRBD1 (6 bases). V dropped 5 bases and J dropped 6 bases, with 14 bases sitting between them. Germline V gives CDR1 SGHVS, CDR2 FNYEAQ. This CDR3 contains 14 residues. The CDR3 here is CASSGLQGSNEQFF. CDR3 nucleotides: TGTGCCAGCAGCGGGTTGCAGGGGAGCAATGAGCAGTTCTTC. Full variable domain (rest looked up from reference TRBV7-6 and TRBJ2-1): GAGVSQSPRYKVTKRGQDVALRCDPISGHVSLYWYRQALGQGPEFLTYFNYEAQQDKSGLPNDRFSAERPEGSISTLTIQRTEQRDSAMYRCASSGLQGSNEQFFGPGTRLTVL.

This clone was seen only once. The V call is TRBV6-5, the J call TRBJ1-5; D is possibly TRBD1 (5 bases). Trimming took 6 bases from V and 6 from J, leaving 18 bases between them. Germline V lookup: CDR1 MNHEY, CDR2 SVGAGI. This CDR3 is 15 amino acids long. The CDR3 loop is CASSSTGVVSQPQHF. The CDR3 region has the DNA TGTGCCAGCAGCTCAACGGGGGTCGTGAGTCAGCCCCAGCATTTT.

The V gene is TRBV19, the J gene TRBJ2-7; 10 bases agree with TRBD2. Germline V lookup: CDR1 LNHDA, CDR2 SQIVND (reference sequence). This CDR3 is 16 amino acids long. The V gene end was trimmed by 5 bases and the J gene end by 5 bases; junction bases not matched to a gene: 12. CDR3 DNA: TGTGCCAGTAGTTCCCGATCCGGGACTAGCGTGGACGAGCAGTACTTC. Translation gives CASSSRSGTSVDEQYF.

The gene calls are TRBV9 and TRBJ1-4; D remains ambiguous. V was shortened by 7 bases and J by 0 bases, with 7 bases between the two germline ends. The CDR3 has 13 residues. Germline CDR1 and CDR2: SGDLS and YYNGEE. The CDR3 region is CASSRSTNEKLFF. CDR3 bases: TGTGCCAGCTCTCGGTCAACTAATGAAAAACTGTTTTTT.